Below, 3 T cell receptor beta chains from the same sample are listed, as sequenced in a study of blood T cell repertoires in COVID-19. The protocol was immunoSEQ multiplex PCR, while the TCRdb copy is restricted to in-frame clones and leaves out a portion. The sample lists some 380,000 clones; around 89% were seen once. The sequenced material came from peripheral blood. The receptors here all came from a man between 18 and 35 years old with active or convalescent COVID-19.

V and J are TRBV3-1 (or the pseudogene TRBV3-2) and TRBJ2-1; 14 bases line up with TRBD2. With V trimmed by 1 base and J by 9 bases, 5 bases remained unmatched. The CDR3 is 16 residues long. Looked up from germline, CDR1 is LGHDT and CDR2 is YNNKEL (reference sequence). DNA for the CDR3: TGTGCCAGCAGCCAAGGAAGGACTAGCGGGAGGATTGAGCAGTTCTTC. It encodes CASSQGRTSGRIEQFF.

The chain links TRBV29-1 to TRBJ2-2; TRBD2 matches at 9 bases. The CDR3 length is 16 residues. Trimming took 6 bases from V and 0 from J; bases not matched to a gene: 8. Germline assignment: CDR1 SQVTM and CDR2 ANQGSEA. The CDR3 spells CSVASVAGANTGELFF. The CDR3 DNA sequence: TGCAGCGTGGCTTCCGTAGCGGGGGCGAACACCGGGGAGCTGTTTTTT.

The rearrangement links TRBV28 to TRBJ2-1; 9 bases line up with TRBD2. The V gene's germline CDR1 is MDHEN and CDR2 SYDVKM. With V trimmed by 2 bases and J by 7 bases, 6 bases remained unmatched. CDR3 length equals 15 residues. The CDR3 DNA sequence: TGTGCCAGCAGTTTAGCGGGAGGGCCGCTAAATGAGCAGTTCTTC. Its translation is CASSLAGGPLNEQFF.